This T cell receptor (beta chain) was obtained from a study of T-cell memory formation after mild COVID-19. MiXCR was run by TCRdb on the 5' RACE reads, yielding one entry per CDR3 protein. The sample carries around 250,000 distinct CDR3 sequences, approximately 16% recorded once. In this sample, this clonotype turned up a few times. The CDR3 totals 17 residues. Germline V gives CDR1 SGHTA, CDR2 FQGTGA. V gave up 5 bases and J gave up 4 bases; unmatched junction bases: 6. Sequencing was done on a sample of PBMCs or a T cell subset sorted from them (not recorded which). The source is a man between 18 and 29 years old who had mild COVID-19 (a few samples of this study predate the infection). Cell type and time point are not known. The chain couples TRBV7-3 to TRBJ2-2; 14 positions match TRBD2. The CDR3: CASSKGLAGAFTGELFF. CDR3 coding DNA: TGTGCCAGCAGCAAGGGACTAGCGGGGGCCTTCACCGGGGAGCTGTTTTTT.